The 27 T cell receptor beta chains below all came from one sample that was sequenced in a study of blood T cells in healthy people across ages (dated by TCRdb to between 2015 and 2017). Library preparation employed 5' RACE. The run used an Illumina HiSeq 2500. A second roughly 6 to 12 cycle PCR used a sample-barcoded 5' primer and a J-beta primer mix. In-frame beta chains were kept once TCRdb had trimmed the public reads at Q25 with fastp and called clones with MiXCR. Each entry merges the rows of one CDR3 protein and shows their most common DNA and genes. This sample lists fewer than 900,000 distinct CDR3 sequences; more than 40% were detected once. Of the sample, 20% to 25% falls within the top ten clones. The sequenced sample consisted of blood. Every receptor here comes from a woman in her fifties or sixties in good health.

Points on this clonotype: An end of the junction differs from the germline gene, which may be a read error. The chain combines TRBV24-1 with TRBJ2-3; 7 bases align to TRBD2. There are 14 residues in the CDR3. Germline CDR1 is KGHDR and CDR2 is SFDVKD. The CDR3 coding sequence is TGTGCCACCAGTCAACAGACTAGCACGGATACGCAGTATTTT. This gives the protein CATSQQTSTDTQYF.

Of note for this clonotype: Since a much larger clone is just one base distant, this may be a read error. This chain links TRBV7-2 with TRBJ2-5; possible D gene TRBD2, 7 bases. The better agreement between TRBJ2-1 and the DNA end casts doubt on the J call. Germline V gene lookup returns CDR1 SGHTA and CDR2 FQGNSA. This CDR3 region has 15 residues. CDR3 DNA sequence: TGTGCCAGCAGCCGGACCCCCGGGGGGCAAGAGACCCAGTTCTTC. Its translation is CASSRTPGGQETQFF.

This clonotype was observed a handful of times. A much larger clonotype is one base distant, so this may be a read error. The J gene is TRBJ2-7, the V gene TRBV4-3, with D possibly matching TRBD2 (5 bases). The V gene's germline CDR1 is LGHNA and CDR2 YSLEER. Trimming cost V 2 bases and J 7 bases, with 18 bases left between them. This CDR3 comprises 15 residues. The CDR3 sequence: CASSQLALGFDEQYF. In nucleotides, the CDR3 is TGCGCCAGCAGCCAACTAGCTCTGGGATTCGATGAGCAGTACTTC.

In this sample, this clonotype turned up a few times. The chain's CDR3 is CASSLQTGPEYGYTF. CDR3 DNA: TGTGCCAGCAGCTTACAGACAGGGCCCGAGTATGGCTACACCTTC. V is TRBV7-3 and J is TRBJ1-2; 7 bases are shared with TRBD1. V gave up 2 bases and J gave up 5 bases; unmatched junction bases: 8. Germline assignment: CDR1 SGHTA and CDR2 FQGTGA. This CDR3 is built from 15 residues.

CDR3 sequence (DNA): TGTGCCAGCAGTTACTCTAGCGGGGTGACGCAGTATTTT. Its translation: CASSYSSGVTQYF. V usage is TRBV6-5 and J usage is TRBJ2-3; TRBD2 agrees at 8 bases. In germline, CDR1 is MNHEY, CDR2 SVGAGI. The ends lost 0 bases at V and 9 bases at J; junction bases unmatched: 2. The CDR3 extends over 13 amino acids.

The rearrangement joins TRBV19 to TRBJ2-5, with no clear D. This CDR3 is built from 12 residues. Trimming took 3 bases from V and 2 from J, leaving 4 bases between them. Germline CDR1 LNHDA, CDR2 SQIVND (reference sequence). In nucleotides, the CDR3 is TGTGCCAGTAGTATGCCTCAAGAGACCCAGTACTTC. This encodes CASSMPQETQYF.

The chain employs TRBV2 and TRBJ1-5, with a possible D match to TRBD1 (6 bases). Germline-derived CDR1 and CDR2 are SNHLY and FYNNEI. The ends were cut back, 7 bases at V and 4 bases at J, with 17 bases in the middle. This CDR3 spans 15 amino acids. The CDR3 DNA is TGTGCCAGCACCCCCACAGGGCCTGGGAATCAGCCCCAGCATTTT. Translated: CASTPTGPGNQPQHF.

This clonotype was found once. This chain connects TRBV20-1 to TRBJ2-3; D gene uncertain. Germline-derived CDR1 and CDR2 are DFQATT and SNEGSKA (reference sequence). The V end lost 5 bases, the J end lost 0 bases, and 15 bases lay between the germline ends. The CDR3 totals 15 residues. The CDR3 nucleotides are TGCAGTGCTCCCCTCTTAGTCTCTAGCACAGATACGCAGTATTTT. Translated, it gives CSAPLLVSSTDTQYF.

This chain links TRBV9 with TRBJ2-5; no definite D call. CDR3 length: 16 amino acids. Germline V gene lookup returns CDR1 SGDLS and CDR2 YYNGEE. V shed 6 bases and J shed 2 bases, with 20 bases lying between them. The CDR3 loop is CASTRGTTQTQETQYF. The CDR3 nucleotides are TGTGCCAGCACGAGAGGAACGACCCAAACTCAAGAGACCCAGTACTTC.

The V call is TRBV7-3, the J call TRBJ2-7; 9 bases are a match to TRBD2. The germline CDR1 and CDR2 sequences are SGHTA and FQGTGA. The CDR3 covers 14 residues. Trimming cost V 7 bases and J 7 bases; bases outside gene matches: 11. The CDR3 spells CASTLTSGDNEQYF. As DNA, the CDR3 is TGTGCCAGCACCCTGACTAGCGGAGACAATGAGCAGTACTTC.

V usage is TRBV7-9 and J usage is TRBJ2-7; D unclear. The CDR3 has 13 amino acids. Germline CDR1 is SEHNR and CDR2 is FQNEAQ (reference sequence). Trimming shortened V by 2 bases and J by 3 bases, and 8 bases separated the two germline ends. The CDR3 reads CASSLLYGYEQYF. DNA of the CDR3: TGTGCCAGCAGCTTACTATACGGCTACGAGCAGTACTTC.

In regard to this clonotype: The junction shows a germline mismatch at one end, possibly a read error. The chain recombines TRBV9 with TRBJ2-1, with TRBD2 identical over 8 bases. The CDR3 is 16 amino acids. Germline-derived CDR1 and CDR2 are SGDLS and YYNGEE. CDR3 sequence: CASSSDAGGTGNKQFF. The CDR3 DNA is TGTGCCAGCAGTAGTGATGCGGGGGGTACTGGCAATAAGCAGTTCTTC.

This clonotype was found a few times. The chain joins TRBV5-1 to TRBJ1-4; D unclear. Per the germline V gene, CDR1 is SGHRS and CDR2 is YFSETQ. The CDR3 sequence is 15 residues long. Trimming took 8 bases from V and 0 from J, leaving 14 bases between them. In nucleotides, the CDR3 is TGCGCCAGTAAATCGGGAGGTGCAACTAATGAAAAACTGTTTTTT. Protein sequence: CASKSGGATNEKLFF.

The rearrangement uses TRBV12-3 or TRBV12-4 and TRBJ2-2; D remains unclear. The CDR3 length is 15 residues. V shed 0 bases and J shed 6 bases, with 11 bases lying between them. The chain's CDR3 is CASSLAGVGSGELFF. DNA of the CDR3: TGTGCCAGCAGTTTAGCAGGAGTTGGGTCCGGGGAGCTGTTTTTT.

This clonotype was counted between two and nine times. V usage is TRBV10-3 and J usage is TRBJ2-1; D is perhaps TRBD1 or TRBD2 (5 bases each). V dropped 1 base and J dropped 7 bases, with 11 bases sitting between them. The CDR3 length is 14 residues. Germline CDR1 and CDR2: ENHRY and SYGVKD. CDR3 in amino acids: CAISEYSGANEQFF. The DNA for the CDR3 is TGTGCCATCAGTGAGTACTCCGGGGCGAATGAGCAGTTCTTC.

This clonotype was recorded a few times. The CDR3 DNA reads as TGCAGTGCTGCTGGGACGGTAGCTAACTATGGCTACACCTTC. Translating it yields CSAAGTVANYGYTF. V and J are TRBV20-1 and TRBJ1-2; a weak D match, TRBD1 (5 bases). Germline lookup yields CDR1 DFQATT and CDR2 SNEGSKA (reference sequence). V dropped 5 bases and J dropped 0 bases, with 13 bases sitting between them. This CDR3 has 14 amino acids.

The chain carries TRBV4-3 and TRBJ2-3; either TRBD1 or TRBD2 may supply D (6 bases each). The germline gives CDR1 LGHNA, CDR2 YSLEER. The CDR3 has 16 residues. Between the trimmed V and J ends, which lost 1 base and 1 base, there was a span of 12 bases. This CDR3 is CASSQGKGGRTDTQYF. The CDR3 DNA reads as TGCGCCAGCAGCCAAGGGAAGGGGGGACGCACAGATACGCAGTATTTT.

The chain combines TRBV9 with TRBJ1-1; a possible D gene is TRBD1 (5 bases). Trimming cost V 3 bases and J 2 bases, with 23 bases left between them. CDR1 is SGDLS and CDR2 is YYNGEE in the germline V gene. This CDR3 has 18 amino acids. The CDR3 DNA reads TGTGCCAGCAGCGCGCTATCAGGGTACTATGTAATTAACACTGAAGCTTTCTTT. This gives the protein CASSALSGYYVINTEAFF.

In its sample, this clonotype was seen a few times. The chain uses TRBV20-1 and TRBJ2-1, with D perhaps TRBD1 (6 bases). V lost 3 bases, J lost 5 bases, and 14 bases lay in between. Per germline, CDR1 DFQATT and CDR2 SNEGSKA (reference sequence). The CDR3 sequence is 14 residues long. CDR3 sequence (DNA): TGCAGTGCTAGGAAGACGGGACACAACAATGAGCAGTTCTTC. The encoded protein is CSARKTGHNNEQFF.

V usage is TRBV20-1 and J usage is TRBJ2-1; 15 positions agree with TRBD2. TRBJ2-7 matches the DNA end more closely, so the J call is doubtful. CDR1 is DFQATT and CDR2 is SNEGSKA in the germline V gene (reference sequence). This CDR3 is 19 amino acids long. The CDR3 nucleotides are TGCAGTGCTCCCGATCCGGGACTAGCGGGGGGCCGGTCCTACAATGAGCAGTACTTC. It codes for CSAPDPGLAGGRSYNEQYF.

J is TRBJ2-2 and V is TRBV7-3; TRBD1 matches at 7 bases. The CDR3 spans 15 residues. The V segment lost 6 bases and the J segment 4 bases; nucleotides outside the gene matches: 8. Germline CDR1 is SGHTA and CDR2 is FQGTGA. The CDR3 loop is CASRPTGVATGELFF. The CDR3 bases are TGTGCCAGCAGGCCCACAGGGGTTGCCACCGGGGAGCTGTTTTTT.

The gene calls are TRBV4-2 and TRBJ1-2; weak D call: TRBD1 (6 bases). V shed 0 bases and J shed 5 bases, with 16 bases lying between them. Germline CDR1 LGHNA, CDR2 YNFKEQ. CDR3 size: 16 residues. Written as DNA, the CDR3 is TGTGCCAGCAGCCAAGATGAGACAGGAGCTTTATATGGCTACACCTTC. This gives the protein CASSQDETGALYGYTF.

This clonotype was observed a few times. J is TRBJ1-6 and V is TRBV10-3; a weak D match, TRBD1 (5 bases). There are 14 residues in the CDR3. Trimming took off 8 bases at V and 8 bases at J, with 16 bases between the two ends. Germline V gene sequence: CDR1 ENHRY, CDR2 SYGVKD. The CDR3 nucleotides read TGTGCCATCTGCAGGGAGAAGGTAGATTCACCCCTCCACTTT. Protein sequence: CAICREKVDSPLHF.

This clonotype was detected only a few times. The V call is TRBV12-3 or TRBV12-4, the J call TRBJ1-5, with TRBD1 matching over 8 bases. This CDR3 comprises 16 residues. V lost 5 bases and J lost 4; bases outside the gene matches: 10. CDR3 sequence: CASSPGGAPGNQPQHF. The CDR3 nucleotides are TGTGCCAGCAGTCCAGGGGGCGCCCCGGGGAATCAGCCCCAGCATTTT.

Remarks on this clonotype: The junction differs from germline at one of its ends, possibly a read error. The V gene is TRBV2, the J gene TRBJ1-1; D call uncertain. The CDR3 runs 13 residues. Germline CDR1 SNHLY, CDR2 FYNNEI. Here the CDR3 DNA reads TGTGCCAGCATTTGGCTTATGAACAGTGAAGCTTTCTTT. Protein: CASIWLMNSEAFF.

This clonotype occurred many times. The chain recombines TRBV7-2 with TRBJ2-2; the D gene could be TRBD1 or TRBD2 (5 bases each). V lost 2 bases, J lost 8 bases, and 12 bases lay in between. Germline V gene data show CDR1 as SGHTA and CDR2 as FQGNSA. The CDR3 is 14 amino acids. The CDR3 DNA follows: TGTGCCAGCAGCTTAAACCGGGGCGGAGGGGAGCTGTTTTTT. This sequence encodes CASSLNRGGGELFF.

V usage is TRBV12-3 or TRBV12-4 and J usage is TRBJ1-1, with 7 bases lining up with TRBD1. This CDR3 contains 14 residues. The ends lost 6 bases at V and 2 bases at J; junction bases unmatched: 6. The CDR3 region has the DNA TGTGCCAGCAGCGGAGGGGGCGTCAACACTGAAGCTTTCTTT. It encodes CASSGGGVNTEAFF.